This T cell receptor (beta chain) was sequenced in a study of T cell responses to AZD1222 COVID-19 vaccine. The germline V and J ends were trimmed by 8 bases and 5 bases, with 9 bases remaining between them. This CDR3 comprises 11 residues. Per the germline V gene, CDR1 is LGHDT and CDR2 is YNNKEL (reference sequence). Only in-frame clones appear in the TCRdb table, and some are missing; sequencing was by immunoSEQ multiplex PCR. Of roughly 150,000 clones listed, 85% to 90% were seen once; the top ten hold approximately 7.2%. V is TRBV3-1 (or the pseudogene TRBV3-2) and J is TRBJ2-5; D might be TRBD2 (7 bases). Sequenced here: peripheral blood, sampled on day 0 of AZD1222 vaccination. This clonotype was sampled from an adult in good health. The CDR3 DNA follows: TGTGCCAGCGGGAGGGGGGAGACCCAGTACTTC. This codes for CASGRGETQYF.